Presented here are 19 T cell receptor beta chains from one specimen sequenced in a study of T-cell memory formation after mild COVID-19. TCRdb ran MiXCR on the 5' RACE reads and lists one entry per CDR3 protein. The sample includes over 300,000 distinct CDR3 sequences, more than 20% of them seen just once. The material sequenced was PBMCs or a T cell subset sorted from them (not recorded which). The receptors originated from a man younger than 35 who had mild COVID-19 (a few samples of this study predate the infection). Cell type and time point are not known.

This clonotype was recorded a few times. The CDR3 DNA reads as TGTGCCAGCAGCGGCGGACTGGAGACCCAGTACTTC. As protein: CASSGGLETQYF. V is TRBV7-2 and J is TRBJ2-5; a weak D match, TRBD2 (5 bases). Germline CDR1 is SGHTA and CDR2 is FQGNSA. The CDR3 spans 12 residues. V was clipped by 5 bases and J by 5 bases, with 9 bases between them.

This clonotype appeared once. V usage is TRBV5-1 and J usage is TRBJ1-3; tentative D call: TRBD1 (5 bases). Germline V gene lookup returns CDR1 SGHRS and CDR2 YFSETQ. The CDR3 loop spans 14 amino acids. The V end was cut by 5 bases, the J end by 2 bases, with 11 bases between. As DNA, the CDR3 is TGCGCCAGCAGGAAAACGGGGGCTGGAAACACCATATATTTT. Translated, it gives CASRKTGAGNTIYF.

There are a few counts of this clonotype. The rearrangement uses TRBV7-3 and TRBJ2-3; D is unclear. Trimming removed 4 bases at V and 4 bases at J, with 12 bases between. CDR1 is SGHTA, CDR2 FQGTGA, per germline. The CDR3 length is 14 residues. CDR3 amino acids: CASSYHAGADTQYF. The DNA of the CDR3 is TGTGCCAGCAGCTACCACGCCGGTGCAGATACGCAGTATTTT.

This clonotype turned up a few times. The rearrangement links TRBV6-5 to TRBJ2-2, with 10 nucleotides matching TRBD1. The CDR3 is 17 amino acids. Germline V lookup: CDR1 MNHEY, CDR2 SVGAGI. V lost 2 bases, J lost 6 bases, and 9 bases stayed unmatched. The CDR3 nucleotides are TGTGCCAGCAGTTACCCCCGGTCGGGGACAGGGGCCGGGGAGCTGTTTTTT. It yields the protein CASSYPRSGTGAGELFF.

V usage is TRBV12-3 or TRBV12-4 and J usage is TRBJ2-5; D uncertain. The CDR3 runs 14 residues. V lost 0 bases and J lost 5, with 10 bases in between. The CDR3 is CASSLADPEETQYF. CDR3 DNA: TGTGCCAGCAGTTTAGCGGACCCCGAGGAGACCCAGTACTTC.

The rearrangement links TRBV12-3 or TRBV12-4 to TRBJ1-2; D not resolved. This CDR3 has 14 residues. V shed 3 bases and J shed 3 bases, with 11 bases lying between them. DNA for the CDR3: TGTGCCAGCAGTTTCCCCCCCCGGGACTATGGCTACACCTTC. Translation: CASSFPPRDYGYTF.

This clonotype turned up a few times. The genes are TRBV6-5 and TRBJ2-7; tentative D call: TRBD1 (6 bases). Germline V gene lookup returns CDR1 MNHEY and CDR2 SVGAGI. Trimming shortened V by 0 bases and J by 5 bases, and 11 bases separated the two germline ends. CDR3 length: 14 amino acids. CDR3 protein: CASSYSISGDEQYV. CDR3 nucleotides: TGTGCCAGCAGTTACTCGATTTCAGGGGACGAGCAGTACGTC.

This clonotype was seen only a few times. The V gene is TRBV7-9, the J gene TRBJ2-2; D may be TRBD1 (5 bases). Germline-derived CDR1 and CDR2 are SEHNR and FQNEAQ (reference sequence). The length of the CDR3 is 15 residues. Trimming removed 3 bases from V and 2 bases from J, with 10 bases in between. CDR3 sequence: CASSFSRANTGELFF. The CDR3 DNA reads as TGTGCCAGCAGCTTTAGCAGGGCCAACACCGGGGAGCTGTTTTTT.

This clonotype was seen only a few times. The chain is built from TRBV5-6 and TRBJ1-2; D call uncertain. The V gene lost 0 bases and the J gene lost 8 bases, with 11 bases spanning the gap. CDR1 and CDR2 (germline): SGHDT, YYEEEE. The CDR3 consists of 13 residues. The DNA for the CDR3 is TGTGCCAGCAGCTTGGCCCAAGGTAGGGGCTACACCTTC. As protein: CASSLAQGRGYTF.

The genes are TRBV5-1 and TRBJ2-2; 9 positions agree with TRBD1. Per germline, CDR1 SGHRS and CDR2 YFSETQ. Unmatched junction bases numbered 5, after V lost 0 bases and J lost 2 bases. There are 17 residues in the CDR3. The CDR3 reads CASSLGTGALNTGELFF. In DNA, the CDR3 is TGCGCCAGCAGCTTGGGGACAGGGGCATTAAACACCGGGGAGCTGTTTTTT. The complete variable domain, with remaining parts taken from reference TRBV5-1 and TRBJ2-2, reads KAGVTQTPRYLIKTRGQQVTLSCSPISGHRSVSWYQQTPGQGLQFLFEYFSETQRNKGNFPGRFSGRQFSNSRSEMNVSTLELGDSALYLCASSLGTGALNTGELFFGEGSRLTVL.

This clonotype showed up many times. The genes are TRBV7-9 and TRBJ2-1; 8 nucleotides agree with TRBD2. The CDR3 runs to 12 residues. With 5 bases clipped from V and 6 bases from J, the junction kept 0 bases outside the gene matches. Germline V gene sequence: CDR1 SEHNR, CDR2 FQNEAQ (reference sequence). The CDR3 nucleotides read TGTGCCAGCAGCCGGGGGGGCAATGAGCAGTTCTTC. Protein product: CASSRGGNEQFF.

The chain is built from TRBV20-1 and TRBJ1-2; D ambiguous. The V gene lost 4 bases and the J gene lost 4 bases, with 10 bases spanning the gap. The CDR3 sequence is 12 residues long. Germline V gene data show CDR1 as DFQATT and CDR2 as SNEGSKA (reference sequence). CDR3 loop: CSAIDTPYGYTF. In DNA, the CDR3 is TGCAGTGCTATTGACACCCCCTATGGCTACACCTTC.

The chain is built from TRBV12-3 or TRBV12-4 and TRBJ2-3; possible D gene TRBD2, 7 bases. The CDR3 extends over 15 amino acids. Trimming stripped 4 bases from V and 3 bases from J, with 14 bases between. The CDR3 region is CASSSPGGGTDTQYF. The CDR3 nucleotides are TGTGCCAGCAGTTCCCCGGGGGGCGGGACAGATACGCAGTATTTT.

This clonotype was counted ten times or more. This chain connects TRBV7-2 to TRBJ2-1; the D is unclear. The CDR3 is made up of 11 amino acids. CDR1 and CDR2 from the germline V gene are SGHTA and FQGNSA. V lost 3 bases and J 7 bases, leaving 4 bases between the germline ends. This CDR3 reads CASSFGNEQFF. CDR3 nucleotides: TGTGCCAGCAGCTTCGGAAATGAGCAGTTCTTC.

This clonotype came up a few times. The chain has TRBV7-6 and TRBJ1-1; the D gene is possibly TRBD1 (6 bases). The V end lost 6 bases, the J end lost 0 bases, and 8 bases lay between the germline ends. Germline loops: CDR1 SGHVS, CDR2 FNYEAQ. The CDR3 contains 13 residues. The CDR3 bases are TGTGCCAGCAGATACAGGGTGAACACTGAAGCTTTCTTT. Protein sequence: CASRYRVNTEAFF.

This clonotype appeared a few times. The CDR3 is CATSDRDRVEQFF. The DNA for the CDR3 is TGTGCCACCAGTGACCGGGACAGGGTTGAGCAGTTCTTC. The chain employs TRBV24-1 and TRBJ2-1, with TRBD1 identical over 9 bases. Germline CDR1 and CDR2: KGHDR and SFDVKD. V lost 4 bases and J lost 9; bases outside the gene matches: 3. The CDR3 runs to 13 residues.

This clonotype was recorded many times. V usage is TRBV5-1 and J usage is TRBJ2-5, with D possibly matching TRBD1 (6 bases). Germline V CDR1 and CDR2: SGHRS, YFSETQ. This CDR3 has 15 residues. Trimming took 0 bases from V and 4 from J, leaving 13 bases between them. In nucleotides, the CDR3 is TGCGCCAGCAGCTTGGCCCCCGGACAGACAGAGACCCAGTACTTC. The encoded protein is CASSLAPGQTETQYF.

This clonotype was found a few times. V is TRBV29-1 and J is TRBJ1-4, with D perhaps matching TRBD1 (5 bases). Germline V gene sequence: CDR1 SQVTM, CDR2 ANQGSEA. This CDR3 contains 13 residues. With 4 bases removed from V and 8 bases from J, the gap between germline ends came to 14 bases. In nucleotides, the CDR3 is TGCAGCGTTGCCTCACCTGGGGCGGAAAAACTGTTTTTT. Its protein product is CSVASPGAEKLFF. Based on the CDR3 plus reference TRBV29-1 and TRBJ1-4, the full variable domain is SAVISQKPSRDICQRGTSLTIQCQVDSQVTMMFWYRQQPGQSLTLIATANQGSEATYESGFVIDKFPISRPNLTFSTLTVSNMSPEDSSIYLCSVASPGAEKLFFGSGTQLSVL.

This clonotype was picked up a small number of times. This chain joins TRBV5-1 and TRBJ1-1, with TRBD1 as a possible D gene (6 bases). The CDR3 runs 14 residues. Germline assignment: CDR1 SGHRS and CDR2 YFSETQ. V was pared by 0 bases and J by 4 bases, with 10 bases between. CDR3 residues: CASSLGGLATEAFF. CDR3 sequence (DNA): TGCGCCAGCAGCTTGGGGGGGCTGGCCACTGAAGCTTTCTTT.